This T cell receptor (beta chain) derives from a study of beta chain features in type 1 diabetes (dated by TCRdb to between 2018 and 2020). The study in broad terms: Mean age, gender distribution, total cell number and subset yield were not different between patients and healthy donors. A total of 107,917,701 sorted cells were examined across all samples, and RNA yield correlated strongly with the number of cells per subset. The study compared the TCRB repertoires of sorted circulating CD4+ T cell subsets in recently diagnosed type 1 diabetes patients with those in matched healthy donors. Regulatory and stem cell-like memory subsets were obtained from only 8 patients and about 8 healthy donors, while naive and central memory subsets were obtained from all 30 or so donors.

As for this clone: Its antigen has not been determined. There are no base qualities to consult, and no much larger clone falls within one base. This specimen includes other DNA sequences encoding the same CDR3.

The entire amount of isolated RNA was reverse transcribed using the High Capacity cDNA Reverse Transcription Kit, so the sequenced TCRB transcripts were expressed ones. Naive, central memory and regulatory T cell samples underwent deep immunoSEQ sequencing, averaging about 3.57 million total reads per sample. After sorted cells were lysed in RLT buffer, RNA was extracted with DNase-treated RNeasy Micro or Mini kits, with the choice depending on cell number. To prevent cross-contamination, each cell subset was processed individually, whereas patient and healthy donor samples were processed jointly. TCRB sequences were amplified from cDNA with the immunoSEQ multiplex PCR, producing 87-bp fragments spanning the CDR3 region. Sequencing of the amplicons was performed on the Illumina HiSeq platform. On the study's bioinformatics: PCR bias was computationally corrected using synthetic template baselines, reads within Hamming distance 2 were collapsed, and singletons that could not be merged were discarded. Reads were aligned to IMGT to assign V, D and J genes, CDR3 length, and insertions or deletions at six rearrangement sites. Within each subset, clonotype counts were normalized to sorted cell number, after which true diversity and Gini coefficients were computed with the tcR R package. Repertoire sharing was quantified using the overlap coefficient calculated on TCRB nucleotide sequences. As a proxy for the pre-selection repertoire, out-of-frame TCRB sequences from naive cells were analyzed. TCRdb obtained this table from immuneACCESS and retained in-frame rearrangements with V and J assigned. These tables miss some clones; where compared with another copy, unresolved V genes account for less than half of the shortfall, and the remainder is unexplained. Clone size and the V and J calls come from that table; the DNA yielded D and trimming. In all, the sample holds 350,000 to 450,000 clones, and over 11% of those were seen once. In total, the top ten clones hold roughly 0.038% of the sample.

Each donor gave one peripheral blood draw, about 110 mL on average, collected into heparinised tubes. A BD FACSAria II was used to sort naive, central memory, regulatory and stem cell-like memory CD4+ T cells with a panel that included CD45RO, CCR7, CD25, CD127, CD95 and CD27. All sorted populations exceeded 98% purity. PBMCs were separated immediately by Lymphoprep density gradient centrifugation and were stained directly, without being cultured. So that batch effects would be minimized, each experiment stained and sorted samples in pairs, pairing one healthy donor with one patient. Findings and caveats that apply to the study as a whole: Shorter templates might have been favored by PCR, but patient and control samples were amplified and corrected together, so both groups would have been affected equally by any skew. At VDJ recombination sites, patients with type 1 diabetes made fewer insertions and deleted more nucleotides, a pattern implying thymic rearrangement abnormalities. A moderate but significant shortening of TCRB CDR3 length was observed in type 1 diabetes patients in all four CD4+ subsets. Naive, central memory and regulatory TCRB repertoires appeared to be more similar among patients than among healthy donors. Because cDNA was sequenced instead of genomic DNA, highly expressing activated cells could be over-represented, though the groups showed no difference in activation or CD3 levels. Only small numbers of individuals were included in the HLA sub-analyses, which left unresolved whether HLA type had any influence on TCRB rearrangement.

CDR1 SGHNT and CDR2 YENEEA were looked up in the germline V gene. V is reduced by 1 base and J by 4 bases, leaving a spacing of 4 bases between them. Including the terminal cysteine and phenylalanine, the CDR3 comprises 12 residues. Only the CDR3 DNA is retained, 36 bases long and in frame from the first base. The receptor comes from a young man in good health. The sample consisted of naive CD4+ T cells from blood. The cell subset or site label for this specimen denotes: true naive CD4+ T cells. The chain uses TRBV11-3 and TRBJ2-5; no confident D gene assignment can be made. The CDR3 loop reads CASSLGRETQYF. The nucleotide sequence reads TGTGCCAGCAGCTTAGGTCGAGAGACCCAGTACTTC.